This paragraph covers one T cell receptor beta chain sequence. This sample was included in a study of T cells in localized non-small cell lung cancer. Here immunoSEQ multiplex PCR was the method, and the copy in TCRdb shows in-frame clones only, minus some. The sample contains around 45,000 clones, about 88% of which appear only once. V gave up 10 bases and J gave up 2 bases, with 15 bases separating them. CDR1 is MNHEY and CDR2 is SVGAGI in the germline V gene. The CDR3 has 13 residues. The TCR was taken from a man between 40 and 69 years old with stage II lung adenocarcinoma. The chain couples TRBV6-5 to TRBJ2-7; tentatively, D is TRBD2 (6 bases). This sample comprised PBMCs, obtained before any cancer treatment. Here the CDR3 reads CATRDSLTYEQYF. In DNA, the CDR3 is TGTGCCACTCGGGACTCCCTAACCTACGAGCAGTACTTC.